What follows describes a single TCR beta chain. The antigen is unknown. The germline V gene encodes CDR1 SGHNT and CDR2 YYREEE (reference sequence). This CDR3 contains 14 residues. Trimming shortened V by 2 bases and J by 2 bases, and 7 bases separated the two germline ends. TCRdb's table, derived via immunoSEQ multiplex PCR, lists solely in-frame clones and lacks some. The data hold about 86,000 clones, with roughly 88% observed a single time. This record belongs to a study of T cell responses to AZD1222 COVID-19 vaccine. Study-wide points: Vaccine-associated CD4 TCRs spanned spike, dominant at 160-218 and 743-854. Spike-specific TCR breadth and depth grew following two AZD1222 doses.

The TCR originated in an adult who received the AZD1222 COVID-19 vaccine. The starting material was peripheral blood, obtained 28 days after the second AZD1222 dose. The chain couples TRBV5-4 to TRBJ2-2; D not resolved. The CDR3 coding sequence is TGTGCCAGCAGCTTCCCCGGTAACACCGGGGAGCTGTTTTTT. This sequence encodes CASSFPGNTGELFF.